This T cell receptor beta chain was sequenced for a study of graft-versus-host responses after intestinal transplantation. In the study overall: Multivisceral, liver-intestinal, or isolated intestinal transplants were given to recipients. Every transplant recipient was induced with anti-thymocyte globulin, then maintained on tacrolimus and steroids for roughly 3 years. General study results and limits: After transplant, early declines in HvG clones were associated with peak levels of circulating GvH clones.

TCRdb keeps only in-frame clones here, not all; method: immunoSEQ multiplex PCR. In the table there are about 14,000 clones, around 94% of which are singletons. As concerns this clone: Its specificity is unknown.

This receptor was obtained from a human patient who received an intestinal transplant, so some T cells may come from the graft donor. The input for sequencing was PBMCs, taken 9 days after transplant.

As DNA, the CDR3 is TGTGCCAGCAGTTTGGCTCCCTATGGCTACACCTTC. This codes for CASSLAPYGYTF. V and J are TRBV28 and TRBJ1-2; the D is unclear. Germline-derived CDR1 and CDR2 are MDHEN and SYDVKM. The CDR3 is 12 residues long. The V end lost 3 bases, the J end lost 4 bases, and 6 bases lay between the germline ends.